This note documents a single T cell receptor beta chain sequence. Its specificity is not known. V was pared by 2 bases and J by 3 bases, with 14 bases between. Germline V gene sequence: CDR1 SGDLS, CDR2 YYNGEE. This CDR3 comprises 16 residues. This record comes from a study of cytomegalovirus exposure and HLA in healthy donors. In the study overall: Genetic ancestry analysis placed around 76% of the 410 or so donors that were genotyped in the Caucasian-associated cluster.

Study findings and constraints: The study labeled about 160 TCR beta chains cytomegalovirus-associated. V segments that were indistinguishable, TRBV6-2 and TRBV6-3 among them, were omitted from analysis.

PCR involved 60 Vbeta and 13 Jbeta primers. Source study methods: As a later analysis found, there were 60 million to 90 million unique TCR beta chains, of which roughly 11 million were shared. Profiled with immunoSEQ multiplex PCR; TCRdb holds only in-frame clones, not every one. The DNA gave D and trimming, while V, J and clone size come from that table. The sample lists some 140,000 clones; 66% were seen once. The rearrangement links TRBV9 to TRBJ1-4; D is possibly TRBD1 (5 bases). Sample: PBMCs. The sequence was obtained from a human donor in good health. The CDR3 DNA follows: TGTGCCAGCAGCGTCCAACCGGGGGGACCTAATGAAAAACTGTTTTTT. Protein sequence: CASSVQPGGPNEKLFF.